The 3 T cell receptor beta chains below come from one sample, sequenced in a study of cytomegalovirus exposure and HLA in healthy donors. With 60 Vbeta and 13 Jbeta primers, the PCR was carried out. Repertoires were generated with immunoSEQ multiplex PCR, while TCRdb's copy carries only in-frame clones and drops some. The repertoire has tens of thousands of clones, around 80% of them found once; the top ten carry 3.6%. Source material: PBMCs. The receptors shown here come from a young woman in good health and CMV-seronegative.

The J gene is TRBJ2-3, the V gene TRBV5-6; D unresolved. Germline lookup yields CDR1 SGHDT and CDR2 YYEEEE. Trimming cost V 0 bases and J 1 base, with 3 bases left between them. The CDR3 spans 13 residues. In nucleotides, the CDR3 is TGTGCCAGCAGCTTGGCGGGCACAGATACGCAGTATTTT. Translated: CASSLAGTDTQYF.

The genes are TRBV19 and TRBJ2-7; 7 bases align to TRBD1. CDR3 length equals 13 residues. V was pared by 5 bases and J by 1 base, with 2 bases of the junction left unmatched. CDR1 is LNHDA, CDR2 SQIVND, per germline (reference sequence). The CDR3 here is CASSVGQSYEQYF. The CDR3 DNA is TGTGCCAGTAGTGTGGGACAGTCCTACGAGCAGTACTTC.

The CDR3 here is CASSLTQVSGNTIYF. CDR3 coding DNA: TGTGCCAGCAGCTTAACACAGGTCTCTGGAAACACCATATATTTT. V is TRBV6-6 and J is TRBJ1-3; tentatively, D is TRBD1 (5 bases). This CDR3 comprises 15 residues. The V gene's germline CDR1 is MNHNY and CDR2 SVGAGI (reference sequence). Trimming removed 6 bases from V and 0 bases from J, with 12 bases in between.